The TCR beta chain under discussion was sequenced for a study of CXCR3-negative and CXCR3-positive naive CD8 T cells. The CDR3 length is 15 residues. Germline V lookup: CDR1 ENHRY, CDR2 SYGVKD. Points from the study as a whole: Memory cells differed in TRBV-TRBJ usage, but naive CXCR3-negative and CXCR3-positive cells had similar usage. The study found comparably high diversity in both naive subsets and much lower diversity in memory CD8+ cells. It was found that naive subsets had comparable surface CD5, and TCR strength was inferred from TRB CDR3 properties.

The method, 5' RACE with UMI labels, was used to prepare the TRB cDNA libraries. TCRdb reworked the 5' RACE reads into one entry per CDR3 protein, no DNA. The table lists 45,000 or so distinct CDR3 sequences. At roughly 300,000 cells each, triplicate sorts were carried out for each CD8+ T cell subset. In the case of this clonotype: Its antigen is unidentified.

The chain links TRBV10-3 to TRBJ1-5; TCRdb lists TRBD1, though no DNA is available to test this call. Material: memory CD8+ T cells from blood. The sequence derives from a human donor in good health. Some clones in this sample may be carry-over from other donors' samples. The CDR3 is CAISDTGQLNQPQHF.